A single sample is the source of the 21 T cell receptor beta chains below, sequenced in a study of control samples from healthy donors and cancer patients. Here immunoSEQ multiplex PCR was the method, and the copy in TCRdb shows in-frame clones only, minus some. This repertoire shows about 190,000 clones, 90% to 95% found once; its top ten account for roughly 1.6%. Sequencing was performed on blood. The receptors shown here come from a man between 18 and 29 years old in good health.

CDR3 protein: CATRRIYEQYF. In DNA, the CDR3 is TGTGCCACCCGGAGAATCTACGAGCAGTACTTC. The chain links TRBV6-5 to TRBJ2-7; D remains ambiguous. This CDR3 contains 11 residues. Germline assignment: CDR1 MNHEY and CDR2 SVGAGI. Trimming left V 10 bases short and J 3 bases short, with 10 bases between.

This sequence joins TRBV2 and TRBJ2-3; tentatively, D is TRBD1 (5 bases). The CDR3 contains 13 residues. Germline CDR1 is SNHLY and CDR2 is FYNNEI. V lost 5 bases and J lost 8, with 14 bases in between. CDR3 sequence reads: CASSQPGQITQYF. In DNA form, the CDR3 reads TGTGCCAGCAGTCAACCAGGACAAATTACGCAGTATTTT.

The gene calls are TRBV9 and TRBJ2-3; D is uncertain. CDR1 is SGDLS and CDR2 is YYNGEE in the germline V gene. Trimming cost V 3 bases and J 4 bases, with 12 bases left between them. CDR3 length equals 14 residues. CDR3 sequence (DNA): TGTGCCAGCAGCGACTACCAGACGGCAGATACGCAGTATTTT. Its translation: CASSDYQTADTQYF.

V gene TRBV18 combines with J gene TRBJ1-3; D not certain. In germline, CDR1 is KGHSH, CDR2 LQKENI. This CDR3 comprises 16 residues. The V end was cut by 2 bases, the J end by 0 bases, with 11 bases between. The chain's CDR3 is CASSPRSDPSGNTIYF. The CDR3 nucleotides are TGTGCCAGCTCACCAAGGTCGGATCCCTCTGGAAACACCATATATTTT.

The chain couples TRBV24-1 to TRBJ1-2; 8 bases agree with TRBD1. The CDR3 has 15 residues. Trimming took 3 bases from V and 5 from J; bases not matched to a gene: 7. Germline V gene sequence: CDR1 KGHDR, CDR2 SFDVKD. CDR3 sequence (DNA): TGTGCCACCAGTGATCCGGGACAGGAAACATATGGCTACACCTTC. This encodes CATSDPGQETYGYTF.

The chain couples TRBV19 to TRBJ2-6; D remains ambiguous. Trimming left V 6 bases short and J 4 bases short, with 10 bases between. The CDR3 spans 14 residues. Germline CDR1 LNHDA, CDR2 SQIVND (reference sequence). This CDR3 is CASSRVYGANVLTF. In DNA form, the CDR3 reads TGTGCCAGTAGCCGAGTCTACGGGGCCAACGTCCTGACTTTC.

The V gene is TRBV7-6, the J gene TRBJ2-2; TRBD1 agrees at 9 bases. This CDR3 has 18 amino acids. The germline CDR1 and CDR2 sequences are SGHVS and FNYEAQ. J lost 4 bases, V lost 2 bases, and 11 bases had no gene match. The CDR3 nucleotides are TGTGCCAGCAGCTTAAGGCGCTGGACAGGGGAAGGCACCGGGGAGCTGTTTTTT. It specifies CASSLRRWTGEGTGELFF.

The rearrangement links TRBV24-1 to TRBJ2-1, with a weak D call TRBD1 (6 bases). The ends were cut back, 4 bases at V and 10 bases at J, with 16 bases in the middle. CDR1 and CDR2 (germline): KGHDR, SFDVKD. The CDR3 runs 14 residues. CDR3 sequence (DNA): TGTGCCACCAGTGACTTAGCTGGGGGCAGGGAGCAGTTCTTC. Protein product: CATSDLAGGREQFF.

CDR3 sequence (DNA): TGTGCTAGTGGGTACTTAGCGGGGGCCGACGGGGGCCAGTACTTC. It translates to CASGYLAGADGGQYF. The chain is built from TRBV12-5 and TRBJ2-5, with TRBD2 identical over 9 bases. V trimming: 6 bases; J trimming: 10 bases; junction bases outside the gene matches: 15. This CDR3 comprises 15 residues. Germline V gene data show CDR1 as LGHNT and CDR2 as FRNRAP.

The rearrangement joins TRBV28 to TRBJ1-4; 9 bases agree with TRBD1. Germline trimming cut 8 bases from V and 5 bases from J; bases unmatched to any gene: 6. The germline CDR1 and CDR2 sequences are MDHEN and SYDVKM. There are 14 residues in the CDR3. The CDR3 here is CASRPGTGNEKLFF. CDR3 bases: TGTGCCAGCCGGCCAGGGACAGGGAATGAAAAACTGTTTTTT.

This clone was found a few times. V usage is TRBV5-5 and J usage is TRBJ1-6; 8 positions agree with TRBD1. V lost 2 bases to trimming and J lost 0 bases; unmatched junction nucleotides: 4. The germline CDR1 and CDR2 sequences are SGHKS and YYEKEE (reference sequence). The CDR3 is made up of 17 amino acids. This CDR3 reads CASSFGQGSSYNSPLHF. DNA for the CDR3: TGTGCCAGCAGCTTCGGACAGGGAAGCTCCTATAATTCACCCCTCCACTTT.

The chain links TRBV19 to TRBJ1-5; no clear D. Germline V CDR1 and CDR2: LNHDA, SQIVND (reference sequence). The CDR3 has 17 residues. V lost 5 bases and J lost 0, with 17 bases in between. In nucleotides, the CDR3 is TGTGCCAGTAGTCTCCCACGAGGGCGCTATAGCAATCAGCCCCAGCATTTT. Translated: CASSLPRGRYSNQPQHF.

V and J are TRBV7-3 and TRBJ2-3; possibly TRBD1 for D (6 bases). The CDR3 length is 13 residues. Germline values: CDR1 SGHTA, CDR2 FQGTGA. The V gene lost 4 bases and the J gene lost 4 bases, with 9 bases spanning the gap. CDR3 sequence: CASSSQGSDTQYF. In nucleotides, the CDR3 is TGTGCCAGCAGCTCACAGGGTTCAGATACGCAGTATTTT.

The CDR3 nucleotides are TGTGCCAGCAGGCTGCAGGGGAAGGATACGCAGTATTTT. Protein: CASRLQGKDTQYF. The V and J genes are TRBV6-5 and TRBJ2-3; a weak D match, TRBD1 (6 bases). The germline gives CDR1 MNHEY, CDR2 SVGAGI. The CDR3 runs to 13 residues. V was shortened by 6 bases and J by 6 bases, with 13 bases between the two germline ends.

In DNA form, the CDR3 reads TGTGCCAGCAGTTCCGGGACAGGGCCCCTCGGCTACACCTTC. Its protein product is CASSSGTGPLGYTF. The rearrangement joins TRBV6-5 to TRBJ1-2; 9 nucleotides match TRBD1. CDR3 length: 14 residues. The germline CDR1 and CDR2 sequences are MNHEY and SVGAGI. Losses at the gene ends were 4 bases for V and 8 bases for J; bases not matched to a gene: 8.

The V gene is TRBV7-6, the J gene TRBJ1-1, with D hard to call. Trimming removed 1 base at V and 0 bases at J, with 12 bases between. The germline gives CDR1 SGHVS, CDR2 FNYEAQ. This CDR3 is 16 amino acids long. The CDR3 protein is CASSLGSGIMNTEAFF. CDR3 nucleotide sequence: TGTGCCAGCAGCTTAGGGTCGGGGATTATGAACACTGAAGCTTTCTTT.

This clone showed up just once. The gene calls are TRBV12-3 or TRBV12-4 and TRBJ2-1; D gene unclear. Trimming left V 1 base short and J 11 bases short, with 9 bases between. The CDR3 is 12 residues long. CDR3 in DNA: TGTGCCAGCAGTTTAGTGTACGGTCAGCAGTTCTTC. It is translated as CASSLVYGQQFF.

This chain joins TRBV7-9 and TRBJ2-5; TRBD1 aligns across 7 bases. The ends lost 4 bases at V and 5 bases at J; junction bases unmatched: 13. Germline CDR1 is SEHNR and CDR2 is FQNEAQ (reference sequence). The CDR3 contains 16 residues. CDR3 in DNA: TGTGCCAGCAGCTCTTGGACAGGAGGAAGTTTCGAGACCCAGTACTTC. Translated, it gives CASSSWTGGSFETQYF.

V is TRBV5-1 and J is TRBJ2-5; 9 bases fit TRBD2. CDR3 length: 17 amino acids. Germline V gene sequence: CDR1 SGHRS, CDR2 YFSETQ. V lost 0 bases, J lost 5 bases, and 11 bases stayed unmatched. The CDR3 spells CASSLGAGGLRGETQYF. In DNA form, the CDR3 reads TGCGCCAGCAGCTTGGGAGCGGGGGGCCTACGAGGGGAGACCCAGTACTTC.

The chain is built from TRBV11-2 and TRBJ2-5; D gene ambiguous. V lost 1 base and J lost 4, with 7 bases in between. Per germline, CDR1 SGHAT and CDR2 FQNNGV. The length of the CDR3 is 13 residues. The CDR3 region has the DNA TGTGCCAGCAGCTTAGTTCAACGAGAGACCCAGTACTTC. It codes for CASSLVQRETQYF.

V usage is TRBV9 and J usage is TRBJ1-6; TRBD1 aligns across 7 bases. The ends lost 4 bases at V and 9 bases at J; junction bases unmatched: 7. The CDR3 contains 14 residues. Germline loops: CDR1 SGDLS, CDR2 YYNGEE. In nucleotides, the CDR3 is TGTGCCAGCAGCTCAAAAGGGGGCAGTTCACCCCTCCACTTT. The encoded protein is CASSSKGGSSPLHF.